The present T cell receptor beta chain was sequenced within a study of Ad26.COV2.S vaccination and SARS-CoV-2 variants. Study-wide results and limits: Recipients of vaccine and of placebo showed similar breadth of their non-spike TCR repertoires.

The treatment is: approximately 18 received Ad26.COV2.S at low or high dose, single or two shots; about 5 received placebo; per-sample allocation not given. All samples were drawn on day 63, counting from the first vaccine or placebo injection. The donor was a Boston adult aged 18-55 years. Ad26 vector vaccine expressed Wuhan-strain SARS-CoV-2 spike. This table comes from immunoSEQ multiplex PCR, and its TCRdb copy is limited to in-frame clones, with some not included. The sample holds about 480,000 clones; around nine tenths are singletons and the top ten take over 10%. This CDR3 region has 20 residues. A remark on this clone: Its antigen is not identified.

The sequencing used peripheral blood, collected in a trial of Ad26.COV2.S vaccine versus placebo. This TCR derives from a person between 18 and 60 years old who received the Ad26.COV2.S COVID-19 vaccine or a placebo. This rearrangement joins TRBV21-1 to TRBJ1-1. TRBV21-1 represents a pseudogene. The CDR3 DNA reads as TGTGCCAGCAGCAAAGTTTTCTTCGTGCGTCCCCCGGGAGGGAACACTGAAGCTTTCTTT. Protein: CASSKVFFVRPPGGNTEAFF.